These 5 T cell receptor beta chains share one sample of origin, sequenced in a study of blood T cell repertoires in COVID-19 (dated by TCRdb to 2018 to 2020). The library was built by means of the immunoSEQ multiplex PCR assay. The immuneACCESS repertoire file appears here via TCRdb, limited to in-frame rearrangements. These files lack a portion of the clones; in checked studies, under half of the deficit traces to unresolved V genes, and the cause of the others is not known. In all, the sample holds 150,000 to 250,000 clones, and 94% of those were seen once. The ten largest account for 0.76% of the sample. The material sequenced was peripheral blood. Receptors were obtained from a man aged 25-40 years with COVID-19, enrolled during active disease.

The CDR3, as DNA: TGTGCCTGGAGTGTGGGGGGGCGTAGCACTGAAGCTTTCTTT. Its protein product is CAWSVGGRSTEAFF. The rearrangement joins TRBV30 to TRBJ1-1; D might be TRBD1 (6 bases). The germline CDR1 and CDR2 sequences are GTSNPN and SVGIG (reference sequence). This CDR3 is built from 14 residues. V was trimmed by 0 bases and J by 4 bases, leaving 12 bases between them.

The chain has TRBV7-2 and TRBJ2-5; 7 bases line up with TRBD2. The length of the CDR3 is 16 residues. Germline-derived CDR1 and CDR2 are SGHTA and FQGNSA. With V trimmed by 1 base and J by 2 bases, 7 bases remained unmatched. The CDR3 nucleotides are TGTGCCAGCAGCTTAGGCCCTAGCGGACCGCAAGAGACCCAGTACTTC. Protein product: CASSLGPSGPQETQYF.

A single count supports this clone. The rearrangement links TRBV18 to TRBJ1-4; TRBD1 agrees at 7 bases. This CDR3 is built from 15 residues. The germline gives CDR1 KGHSH, CDR2 LQKENI. V was clipped by 5 bases and J by 2 bases; unmatched bases: 5. The CDR3 DNA reads as TGTGCCAGCTCAATCAGGGACAGTACTAATGAAAAACTGTTTTTT. This encodes CASSIRDSTNEKLFF.

The chain combines TRBV5-6 with TRBJ1-5; possibly TRBD1 for D (6 bases). Trimming stripped 3 bases from V and 7 bases from J, with 14 bases between. Germline loops: CDR1 SGHDT, CDR2 YYEEEE. This CDR3 spans 14 amino acids. The CDR3 DNA sequence: TGTGCCAGCAGCTCCCAGGGGATGAGCCAGCCCCAGCATTTT. Translating it yields CASSSQGMSQPQHF.

V gene TRBV6-6 combines with J gene TRBJ2-5, with a tentative D call TRBD1 (5 bases). The CDR3 spans 14 residues. V lost 9 bases and J lost 5, with 19 bases in between. The germline gives CDR1 MNHNY, CDR2 SVGAGI (reference sequence). This CDR3 is CASRTLEKGETQYF. In DNA form, the CDR3 reads TGTGCCAGTCGAACCCTCGAAAAGGGGGAGACCCAGTACTTC.